The rows below give T cell receptor beta chains drawn from one sample of a study of human T cells and chemical hapten exposure. From the RACE reads, TCRdb called clonotypes with MiXCR, one entry per CDR3 protein. The data show 85,000 to 100,000 distinct CDR3 sequences, about an eighth seen once. The material was whole blood, obtained in connection with sensitization to the hapten diphenylcyclopropenone (DPC). These receptors were taken from a woman between 40 and 50 years old with alopecia areata. Some clones in this sample may be carry-over from other donors' samples. Each CDR3 is given with its conserved first and last residue.

TRBV6-2/TRBV6-3	TRBJ2-7	CASRTGSSEQYF
TRBV6-2/TRBV6-3	TRBJ2-5	CASSYSRRSQETQYF
TRBV7-8	TRBJ2-2	CASRRRANTGELFF
TRBV28	TRBJ2-7	CASSLPGSRAEQYF
TRBV6-2/TRBV6-3	TRBJ1-5	CASSYDGGWGPQHF
TRBV6-4	TRBJ2-1	CASSERGGSYNEQFF
TRBV18	TRBJ2-1	CASSPRIAGHNEQFF
TRBV7-2	TRBJ2-7	CASSSSGTVLYEQYF
TRBV5-5	TRBJ2-2	CASSLLGPQELFF
TRBV5-5	TRBJ1-2	CASSLPGNYGYTF
TRBV21-1	TRBJ2-3	CASSKPQSREAEDTQYF
TRBV29-1	TRBJ2-3	CSGGTGRTRTQYF
TRBV20-1	TRBJ1-5	CSAGNSNQPQHF
TRBV19	TRBJ1-6	CASSQNGPPLHF
TRBV14	TRBJ1-1	CASSLQVGNPEAFF
TRBV3-1	TRBJ2-1	CASSFQRGSSYNEQFF
TRBV6-2/TRBV6-3	TRBJ1-1	CASSLTGIQNTEAFF
TRBV28	TRBJ1-5	CASSPPLQPQHF
TRBV28	TRBJ2-4	CASSESKNIQYF
TRBV29-1	TRBJ1-1	CSVAQGGTEAFF
TRBV11-3	TRBJ2-3	CASSLGGWHTSTDTQYF
TRBV20-1	TRBJ2-3	CRLSGGTDTQYF
TRBV27	TRBJ2-7	CASSPRTGVYEQYF
TRBV5-1	TRBJ2-3	CASSLGTGRPGDTQYF
TRBV9	TRBJ2-7	CASSVGGGAGLYEQYF